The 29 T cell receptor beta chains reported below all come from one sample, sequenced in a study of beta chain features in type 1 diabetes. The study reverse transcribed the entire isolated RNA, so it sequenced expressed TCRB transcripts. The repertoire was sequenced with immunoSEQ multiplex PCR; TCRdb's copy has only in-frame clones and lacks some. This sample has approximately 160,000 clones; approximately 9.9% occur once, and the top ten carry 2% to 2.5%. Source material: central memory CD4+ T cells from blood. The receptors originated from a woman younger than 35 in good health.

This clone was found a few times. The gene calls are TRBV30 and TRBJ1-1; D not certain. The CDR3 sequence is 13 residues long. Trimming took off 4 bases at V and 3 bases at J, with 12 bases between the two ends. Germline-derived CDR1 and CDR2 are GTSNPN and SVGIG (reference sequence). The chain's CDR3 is CAWMPRPHTEAFF. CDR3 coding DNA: TGTGCCTGGATGCCTAGGCCTCACACTGAAGCTTTCTTT.

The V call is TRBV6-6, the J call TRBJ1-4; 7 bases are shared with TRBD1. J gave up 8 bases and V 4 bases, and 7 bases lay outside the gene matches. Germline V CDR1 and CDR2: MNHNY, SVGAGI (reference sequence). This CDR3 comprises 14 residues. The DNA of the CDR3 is TGTGCCAGCAGTTTGGGACAGACGGAGGAAAAACTGTTTTTT. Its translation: CASSLGQTEEKLFF.

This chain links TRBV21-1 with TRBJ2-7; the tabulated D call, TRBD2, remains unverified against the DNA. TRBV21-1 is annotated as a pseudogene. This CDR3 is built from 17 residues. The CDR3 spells CASSQEGEPTALDEQYF. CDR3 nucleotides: TGTGCCAGCAGCCAAGAAGGAGAACCTACCGCTCTGGACGAGCAGTACTTC.

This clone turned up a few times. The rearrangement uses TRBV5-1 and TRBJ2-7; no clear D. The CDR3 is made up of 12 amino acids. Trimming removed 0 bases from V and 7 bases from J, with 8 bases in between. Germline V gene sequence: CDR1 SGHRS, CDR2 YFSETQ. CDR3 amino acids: CASSLGEEEQYF. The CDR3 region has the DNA TGCGCCAGCAGCTTGGGAGAGGAGGAGCAGTACTTC.

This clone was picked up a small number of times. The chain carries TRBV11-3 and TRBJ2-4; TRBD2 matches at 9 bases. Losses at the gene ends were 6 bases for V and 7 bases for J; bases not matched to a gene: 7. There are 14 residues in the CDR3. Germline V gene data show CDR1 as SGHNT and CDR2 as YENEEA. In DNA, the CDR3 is TGTGCCAGCAGTGCGAGGACTAGCGAGAACATTCAGTACTTC. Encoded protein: CASSARTSENIQYF.

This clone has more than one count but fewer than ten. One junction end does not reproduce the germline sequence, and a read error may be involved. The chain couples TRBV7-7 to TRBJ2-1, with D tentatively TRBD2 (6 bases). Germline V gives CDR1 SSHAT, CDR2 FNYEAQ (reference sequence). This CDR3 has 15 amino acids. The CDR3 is CASSLGLGSYNEQFF. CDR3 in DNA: TGTGCTAGCAGCTTGGGACTGGGGTCCTACAATGAGCAGTTCTTC. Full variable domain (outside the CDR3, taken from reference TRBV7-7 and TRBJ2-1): GAGVSQSPRYKVTKRGQDVTLRCDPISSHATLYWYQQALGQGPEFLTYFNYEAQPDKSGLPSDRFSAERPEGSISTLTIQRTEQRDSAMYRCASSLGLGSYNEQFFGPGTRLTVL.

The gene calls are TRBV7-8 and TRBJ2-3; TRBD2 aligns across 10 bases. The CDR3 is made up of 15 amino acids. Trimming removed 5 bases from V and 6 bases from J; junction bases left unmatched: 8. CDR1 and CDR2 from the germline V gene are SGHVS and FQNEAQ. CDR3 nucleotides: TGTGCCAGCAGCCCCTTAGCGGGGGGATCGGATACGCAGTATTTT. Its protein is CASSPLAGGSDTQYF.

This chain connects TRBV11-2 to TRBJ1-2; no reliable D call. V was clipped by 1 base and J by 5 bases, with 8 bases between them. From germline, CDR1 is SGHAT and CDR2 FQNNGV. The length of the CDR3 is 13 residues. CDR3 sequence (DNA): TGTGCCAGCAGCTTAGGGGCCGAATATGGCTACACCTTC. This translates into CASSLGAEYGYTF.

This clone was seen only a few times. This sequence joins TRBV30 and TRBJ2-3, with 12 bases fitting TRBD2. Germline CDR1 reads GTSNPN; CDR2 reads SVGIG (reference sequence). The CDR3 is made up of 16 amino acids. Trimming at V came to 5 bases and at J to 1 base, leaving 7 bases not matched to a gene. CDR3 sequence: CAWSPLAGGRTDTQYF. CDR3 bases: TGTGCCTGGTCCCCCCTAGCGGGGGGGCGCACAGATACGCAGTATTTT.

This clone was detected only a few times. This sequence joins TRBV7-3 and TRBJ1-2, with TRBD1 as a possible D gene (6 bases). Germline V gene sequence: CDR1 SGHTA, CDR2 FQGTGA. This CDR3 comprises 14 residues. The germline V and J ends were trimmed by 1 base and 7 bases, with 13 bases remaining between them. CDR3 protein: CASSLNFRGSGYTF. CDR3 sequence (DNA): TGTGCCAGCAGCTTAAACTTCAGGGGCTCTGGCTACACCTTC.

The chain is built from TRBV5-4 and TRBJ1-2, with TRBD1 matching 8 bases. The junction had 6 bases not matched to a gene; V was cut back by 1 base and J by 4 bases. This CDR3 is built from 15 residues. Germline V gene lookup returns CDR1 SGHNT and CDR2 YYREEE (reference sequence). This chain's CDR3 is CASSLLDRAVYGYTF. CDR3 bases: TGTGCCAGCAGCTTGTTGGACAGGGCGGTCTATGGCTACACCTTC.

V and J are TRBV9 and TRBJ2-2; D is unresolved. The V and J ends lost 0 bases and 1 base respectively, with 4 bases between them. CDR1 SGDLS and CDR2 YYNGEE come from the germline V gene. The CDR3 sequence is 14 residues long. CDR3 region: CASSVAMNTGELFF. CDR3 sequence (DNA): TGTGCCAGCAGCGTAGCTATGAACACCGGGGAGCTGTTTTTT.

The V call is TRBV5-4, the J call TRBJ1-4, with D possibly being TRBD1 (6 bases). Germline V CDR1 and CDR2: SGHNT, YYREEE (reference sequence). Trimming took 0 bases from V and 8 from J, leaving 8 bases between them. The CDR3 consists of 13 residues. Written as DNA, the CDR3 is TGTGCCAGCAGCTTGGCTCAGGGGGAAAAACTGTTTTTT. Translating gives CASSLAQGEKLFF.

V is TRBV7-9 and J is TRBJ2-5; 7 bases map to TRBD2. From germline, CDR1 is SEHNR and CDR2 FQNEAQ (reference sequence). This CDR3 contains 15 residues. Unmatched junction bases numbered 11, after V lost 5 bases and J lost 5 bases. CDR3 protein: CASSQGAVGGETQYF. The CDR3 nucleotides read TGTGCCAGCAGCCAAGGGGCCGTCGGGGGGGAGACCCAGTACTTC.

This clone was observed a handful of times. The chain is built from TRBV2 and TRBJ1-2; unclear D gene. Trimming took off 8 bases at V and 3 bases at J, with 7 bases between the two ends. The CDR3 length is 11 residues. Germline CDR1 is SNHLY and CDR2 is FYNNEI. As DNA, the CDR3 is TGTGCCAGCGGCCGGGACTATGGCTACACCTTC. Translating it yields CASGRDYGYTF.

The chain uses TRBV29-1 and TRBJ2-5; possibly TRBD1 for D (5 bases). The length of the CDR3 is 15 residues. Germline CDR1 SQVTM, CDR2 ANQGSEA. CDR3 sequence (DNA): TGCTCAACCACAATAGGGGCACTTGGTGGGGAGACCCAGTACTTC. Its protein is CSTTIGALGGETQYF.

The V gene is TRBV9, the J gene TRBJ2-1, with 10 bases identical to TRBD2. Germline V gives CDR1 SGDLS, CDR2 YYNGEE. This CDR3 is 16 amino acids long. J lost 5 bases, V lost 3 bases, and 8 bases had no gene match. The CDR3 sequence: CASSALTGTSDNEQFF. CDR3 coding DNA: TGTGCCAGCAGCGCCCTTACCGGGACTAGCGACAATGAGCAGTTCTTC.

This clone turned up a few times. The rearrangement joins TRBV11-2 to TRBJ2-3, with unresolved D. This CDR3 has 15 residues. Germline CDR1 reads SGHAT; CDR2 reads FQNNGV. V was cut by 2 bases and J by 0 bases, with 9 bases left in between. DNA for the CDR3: TGTGCCAGCAGCTTAATCCCCAGGAGCACAGATACGCAGTATTTT. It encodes CASSLIPRSTDTQYF.

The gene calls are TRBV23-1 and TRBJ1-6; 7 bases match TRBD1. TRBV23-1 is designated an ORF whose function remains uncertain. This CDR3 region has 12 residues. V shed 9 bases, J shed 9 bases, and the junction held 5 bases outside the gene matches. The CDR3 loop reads CASWYRGSPLHF. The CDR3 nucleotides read TGCGCCAGTTGGTACAGGGGTTCACCCCTCCACTTT.

The CDR3 nucleotides are TGTGCCAGCAGTCGGGACTACGGGGCCAACACCGGGGAGCTGTTTTTT. Translation: CASSRDYGANTGELFF. This rearrangement joins TRBV2 to TRBJ2-2; TRBD2 matches 7 bases. V trimming: 5 bases; J trimming: 2 bases; junction bases outside the gene matches: 8. CDR3 length equals 16 residues. Germline V gene lookup returns CDR1 SNHLY and CDR2 FYNNEI.

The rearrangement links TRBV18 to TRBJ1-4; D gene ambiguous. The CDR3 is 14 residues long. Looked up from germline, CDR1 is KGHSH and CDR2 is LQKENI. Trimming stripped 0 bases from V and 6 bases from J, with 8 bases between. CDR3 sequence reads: CASSPPSADEKLFF. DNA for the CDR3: TGTGCCAGCTCACCACCGTCTGCAGATGAAAAACTGTTTTTT.

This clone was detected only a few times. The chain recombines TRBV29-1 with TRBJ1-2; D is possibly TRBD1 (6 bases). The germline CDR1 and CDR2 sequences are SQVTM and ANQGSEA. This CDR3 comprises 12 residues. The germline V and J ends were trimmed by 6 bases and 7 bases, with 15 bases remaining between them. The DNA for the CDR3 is TGCAGCGTCCAGACAGGTAGTTTTGGCTACACCTTC. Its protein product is CSVQTGSFGYTF.

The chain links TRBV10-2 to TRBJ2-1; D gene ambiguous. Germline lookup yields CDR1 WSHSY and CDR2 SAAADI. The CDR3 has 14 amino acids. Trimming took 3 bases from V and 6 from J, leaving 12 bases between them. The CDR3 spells CASSDAPISNEQFF. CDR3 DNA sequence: TGCGCCAGCAGTGATGCGCCCATATCCAATGAGCAGTTCTTC.

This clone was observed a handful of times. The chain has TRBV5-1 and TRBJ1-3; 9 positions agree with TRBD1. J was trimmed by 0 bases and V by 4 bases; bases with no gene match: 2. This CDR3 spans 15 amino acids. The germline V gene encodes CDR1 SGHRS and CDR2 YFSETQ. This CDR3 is CASSGGQGSGNTIYF. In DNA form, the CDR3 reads TGCGCCAGCAGCGGGGGACAGGGCTCTGGAAACACCATATATTTT.

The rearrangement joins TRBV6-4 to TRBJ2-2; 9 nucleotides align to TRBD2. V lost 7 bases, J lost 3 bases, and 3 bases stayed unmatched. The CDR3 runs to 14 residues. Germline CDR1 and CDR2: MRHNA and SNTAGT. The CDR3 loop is CASKREEHTGELFF. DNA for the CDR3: TGTGCCAGCAAGCGGGAGGAGCACACCGGGGAGCTGTTTTTT.

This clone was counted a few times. In DNA form, the CDR3 reads TGTGCCAGCAGCCTCCAAGGTGGAGCGGGGGGGCTTGGAGAGACCCAGTACTTC. Amino acid sequence: CASSLQGGAGGLGETQYF. The J gene is TRBJ2-5, the V gene TRBV7-8, with TRBD2 identical over 10 bases. The CDR3 has 18 amino acids. V shed 5 bases, J shed 4 bases, and the junction held 16 bases outside the gene matches. Looked up from germline, CDR1 is SGHVS and CDR2 is FQNEAQ.

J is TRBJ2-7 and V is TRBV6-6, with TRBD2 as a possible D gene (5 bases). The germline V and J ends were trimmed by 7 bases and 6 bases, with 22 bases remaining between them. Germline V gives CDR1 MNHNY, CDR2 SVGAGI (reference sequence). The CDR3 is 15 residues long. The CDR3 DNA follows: TGTGCCAGCAAAGCGTCTCTAGGGAGCGGCTCCGAGCAGTACTTC. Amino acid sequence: CASKASLGSGSEQYF.

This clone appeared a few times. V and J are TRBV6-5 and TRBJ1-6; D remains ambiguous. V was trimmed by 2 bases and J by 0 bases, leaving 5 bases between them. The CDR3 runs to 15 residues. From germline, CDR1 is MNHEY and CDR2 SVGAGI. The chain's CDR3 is CASSYQASYNSPLHF. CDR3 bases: TGTGCCAGCAGTTACCAGGCCTCCTATAATTCACCCCTCCACTTT.

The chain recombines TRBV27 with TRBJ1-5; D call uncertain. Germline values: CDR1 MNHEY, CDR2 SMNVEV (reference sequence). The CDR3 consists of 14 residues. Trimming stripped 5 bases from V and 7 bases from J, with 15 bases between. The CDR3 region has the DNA TGTGCCAGCAGTCCCGCCCTGGGCGAGCAGCCCCAGCATTTT. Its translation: CASSPALGEQPQHF.